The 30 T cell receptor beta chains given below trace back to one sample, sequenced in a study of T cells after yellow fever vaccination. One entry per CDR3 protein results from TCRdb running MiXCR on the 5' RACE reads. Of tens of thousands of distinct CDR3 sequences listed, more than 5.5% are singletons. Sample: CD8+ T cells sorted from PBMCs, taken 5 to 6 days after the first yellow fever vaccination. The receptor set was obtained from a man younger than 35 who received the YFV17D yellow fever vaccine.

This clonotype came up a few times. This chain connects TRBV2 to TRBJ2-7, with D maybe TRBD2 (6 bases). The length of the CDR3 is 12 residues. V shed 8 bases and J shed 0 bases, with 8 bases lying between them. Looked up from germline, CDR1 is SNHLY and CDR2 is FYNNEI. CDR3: CASEGLSYEQYV. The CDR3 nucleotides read TGTGCCAGCGAGGGACTCTCCTACGAGCAGTACGTC.

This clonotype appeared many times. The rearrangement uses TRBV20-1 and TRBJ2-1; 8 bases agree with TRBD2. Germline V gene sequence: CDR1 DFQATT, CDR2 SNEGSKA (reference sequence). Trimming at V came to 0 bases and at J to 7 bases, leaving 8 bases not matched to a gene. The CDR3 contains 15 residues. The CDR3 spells CSARDPLGLGNEQFF. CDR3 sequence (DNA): TGCAGTGCTAGAGACCCGTTGGGACTAGGGAATGAGCAGTTCTTC.

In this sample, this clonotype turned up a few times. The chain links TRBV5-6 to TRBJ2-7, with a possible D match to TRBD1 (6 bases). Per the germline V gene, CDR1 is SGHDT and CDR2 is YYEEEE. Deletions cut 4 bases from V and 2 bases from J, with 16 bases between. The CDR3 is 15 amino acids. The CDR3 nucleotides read TGTGCCAGCAGCCGACAGGACCTCCGAGCCTACGAGCAGTACTTC. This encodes CASSRQDLRAYEQYF.

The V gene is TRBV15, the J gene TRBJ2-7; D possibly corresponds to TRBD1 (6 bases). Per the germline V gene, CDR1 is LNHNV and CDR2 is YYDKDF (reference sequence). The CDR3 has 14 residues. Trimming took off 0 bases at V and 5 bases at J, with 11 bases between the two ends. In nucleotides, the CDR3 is TGTGCCACCAGCAGAGATCGAGGGGGAAACGAGCAGTACGTC. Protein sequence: CATSRDRGGNEQYV.

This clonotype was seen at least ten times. The CDR3 is CSATVGADTQYF. In DNA, the CDR3 is TGCAGTGCTACGGTGGGGGCAGATACGCAGTATTTT. This chain connects TRBV20-1 to TRBJ2-3; either TRBD1 or TRBD2 may supply D (5 bases each). The CDR3 extends over 12 amino acids. Germline loops: CDR1 DFQATT, CDR2 SNEGSKA (reference sequence). V shed 4 bases and J shed 4 bases, with 9 bases lying between them.

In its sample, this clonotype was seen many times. Here the CDR3 DNA reads TGTGCCAGCAGCCCAGGGGTAGGGGCGGCTTCACCCCTCCACTTT. Amino acid sequence: CASSPGVGAASPLHF. The chain links TRBV7-2 to TRBJ1-6, with D possibly TRBD1 on 6 matching bases. Germline loops: CDR1 SGHTA, CDR2 FQGNSA. V lost 5 bases and J 9 bases, leaving 17 bases between the germline ends. The CDR3 spans 15 residues.

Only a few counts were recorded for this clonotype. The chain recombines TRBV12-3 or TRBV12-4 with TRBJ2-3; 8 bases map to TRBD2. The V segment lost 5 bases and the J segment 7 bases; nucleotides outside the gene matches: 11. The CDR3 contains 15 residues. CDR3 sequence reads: CASSGLAGRVYTQYF. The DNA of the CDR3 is TGTGCCAGCAGTGGACTAGCCGGTAGGGTTTATACGCAGTATTTT.

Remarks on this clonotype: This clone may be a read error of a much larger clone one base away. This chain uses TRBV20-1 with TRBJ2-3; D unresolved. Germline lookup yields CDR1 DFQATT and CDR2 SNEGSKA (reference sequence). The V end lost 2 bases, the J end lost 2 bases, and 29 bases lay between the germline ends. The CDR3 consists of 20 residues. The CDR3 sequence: CSARYSPTLTTVQNTDTQYF. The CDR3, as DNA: TGCAGTGCTAGATATTCCCCGACTCTAACCACCGTCCAAAACACAGATACGCAGTATTTT.

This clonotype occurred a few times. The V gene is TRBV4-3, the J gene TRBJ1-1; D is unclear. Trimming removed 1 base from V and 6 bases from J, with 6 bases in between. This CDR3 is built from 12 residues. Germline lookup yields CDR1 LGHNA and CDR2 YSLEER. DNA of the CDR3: TGCGCCAGCAGCCAAGGCACTTCTGAAGCTTTCTTT. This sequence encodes CASSQGTSEAFF.

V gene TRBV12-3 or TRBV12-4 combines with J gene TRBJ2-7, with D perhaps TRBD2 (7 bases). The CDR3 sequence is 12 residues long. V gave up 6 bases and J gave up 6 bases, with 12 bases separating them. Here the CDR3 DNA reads TGTGCCAGCAGCTCGGGGGGCCTCGAGCAGTACGTC. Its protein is CASSSGGLEQYV.

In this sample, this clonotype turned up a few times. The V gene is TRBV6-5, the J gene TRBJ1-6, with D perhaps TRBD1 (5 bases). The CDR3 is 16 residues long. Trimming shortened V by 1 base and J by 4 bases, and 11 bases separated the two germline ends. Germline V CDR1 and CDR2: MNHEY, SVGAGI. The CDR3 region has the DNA TGTGCCAGCAGTTACTTAGGAGGGGCATATAATTCACCCCTCCACTTT. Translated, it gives CASSYLGGAYNSPLHF.

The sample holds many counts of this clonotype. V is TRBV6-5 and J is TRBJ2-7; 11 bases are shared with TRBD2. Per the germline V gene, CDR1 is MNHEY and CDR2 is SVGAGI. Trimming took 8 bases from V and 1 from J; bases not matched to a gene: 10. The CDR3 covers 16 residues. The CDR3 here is CASGTNLAGGSYEQYF. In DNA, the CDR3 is TGTGCCAGCGGGACCAATCTAGCGGGGGGATCCTACGAGCAGTACTTC.

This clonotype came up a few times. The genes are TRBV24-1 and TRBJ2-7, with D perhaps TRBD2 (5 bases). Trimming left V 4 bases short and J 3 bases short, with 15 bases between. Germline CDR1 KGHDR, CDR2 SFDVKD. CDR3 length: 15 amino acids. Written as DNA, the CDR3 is TGTGCCACCAGTGAGCCGACCCTAGCCGGCTACGAGCAGTACTTC. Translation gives CATSEPTLAGYEQYF.

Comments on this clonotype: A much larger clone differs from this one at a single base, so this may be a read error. For the CDR3, the DNA is TGTGCCAGCAGCTTAATAGAGACCCAGCACTTC. This translates into CASSLIETQHF. This chain links TRBV7-2 with TRBJ2-5; D is unresolved. CDR3 size: 11 residues. Germline V gene lookup returns CDR1 SGHTA and CDR2 FQGNSA.

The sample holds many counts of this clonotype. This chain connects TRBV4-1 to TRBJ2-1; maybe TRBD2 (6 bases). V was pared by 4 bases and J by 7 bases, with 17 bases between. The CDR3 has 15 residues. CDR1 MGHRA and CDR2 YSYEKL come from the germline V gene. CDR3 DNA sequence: TGCGCCAGCAGCCTAACTAGCTCGGGTAGTAATGAGCAGTTCTTC. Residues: CASSLTSSGSNEQFF.

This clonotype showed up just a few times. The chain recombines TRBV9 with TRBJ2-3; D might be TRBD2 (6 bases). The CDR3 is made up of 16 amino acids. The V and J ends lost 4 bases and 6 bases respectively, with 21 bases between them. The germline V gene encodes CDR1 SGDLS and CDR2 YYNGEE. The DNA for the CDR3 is TGTGCCAGCAGCTTAAAGGCTCGCGGGGCTGAGGATACGCAGTATTTT. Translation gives CASSLKARGAEDTQYF. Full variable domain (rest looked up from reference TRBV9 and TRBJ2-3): DSGVTQTPKHLITATGQRVTLRCSPRSGDLSVYWYQQSLDQGLQFLIQYYNGEERAKGNILERFSAQQFPDLHSELNLSSLELGDSALYFCASSLKARGAEDTQYFGPGTRLTVL.

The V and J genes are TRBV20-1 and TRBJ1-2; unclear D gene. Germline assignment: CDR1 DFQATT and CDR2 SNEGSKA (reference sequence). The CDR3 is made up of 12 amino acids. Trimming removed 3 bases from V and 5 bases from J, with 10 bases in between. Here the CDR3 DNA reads TGCAGTGCTAGTCGGAGGGATTATGGCTACACCTTC. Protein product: CSASRRDYGYTF.

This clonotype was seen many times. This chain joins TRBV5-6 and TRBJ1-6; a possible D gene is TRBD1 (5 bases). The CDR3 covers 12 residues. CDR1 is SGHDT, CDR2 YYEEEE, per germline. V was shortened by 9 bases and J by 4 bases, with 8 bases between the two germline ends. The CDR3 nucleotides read TGTGCCACCCAGGGTTATAATTCACCCCTCCACTTT. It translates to CATQGYNSPLHF.

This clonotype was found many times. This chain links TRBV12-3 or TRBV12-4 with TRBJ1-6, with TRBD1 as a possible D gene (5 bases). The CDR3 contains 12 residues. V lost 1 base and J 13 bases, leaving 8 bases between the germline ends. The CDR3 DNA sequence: TGTGCCAGCAGTTTAGGGGGCAGCCCCCTCCACTTT. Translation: CASSLGGSPLHF.

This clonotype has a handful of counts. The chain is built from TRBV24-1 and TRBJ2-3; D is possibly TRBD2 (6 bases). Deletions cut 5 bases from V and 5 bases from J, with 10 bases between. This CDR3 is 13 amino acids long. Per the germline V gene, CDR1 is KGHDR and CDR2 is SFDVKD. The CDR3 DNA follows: TGTGCCACCAGTGTCGCCGGGAGAGATACGCAGTATTTT. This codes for CATSVAGRDTQYF.

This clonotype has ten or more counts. Written as DNA, the CDR3 is TGCAGTGCTAGAGATTTTACCGGGGGATCCCGGGAGACCCAGTACTTC. Protein product: CSARDFTGGSRETQYF. The chain has TRBV20-1 and TRBJ2-5, with D tentatively TRBD2 (6 bases). Germline-derived CDR1 and CDR2 are DFQATT and SNEGSKA (reference sequence). Trimming left V 0 bases short and J 5 bases short, with 19 bases between. The CDR3 sequence is 16 residues long.

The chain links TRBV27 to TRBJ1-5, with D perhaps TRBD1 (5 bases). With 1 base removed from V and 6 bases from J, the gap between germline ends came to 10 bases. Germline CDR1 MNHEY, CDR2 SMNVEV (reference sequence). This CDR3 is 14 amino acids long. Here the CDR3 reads CASSLYWGGQPQHF. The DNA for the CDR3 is TGTGCCAGCAGTTTATATTGGGGGGGTCAGCCCCAGCATTTT.

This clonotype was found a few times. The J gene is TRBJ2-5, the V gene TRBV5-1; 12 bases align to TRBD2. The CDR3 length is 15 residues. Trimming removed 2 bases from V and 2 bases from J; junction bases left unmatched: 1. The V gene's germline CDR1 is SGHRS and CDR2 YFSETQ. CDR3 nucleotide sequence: TGCGCCAGCAGCTTTGGACTAGCGGGACAAGAGACCCAGTACTTC. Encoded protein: CASSFGLAGQETQYF.

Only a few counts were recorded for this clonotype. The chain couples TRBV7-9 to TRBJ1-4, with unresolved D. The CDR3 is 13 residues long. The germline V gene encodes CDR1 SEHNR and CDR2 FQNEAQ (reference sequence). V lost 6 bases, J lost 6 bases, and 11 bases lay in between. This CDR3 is CASRLQLDEKLFF. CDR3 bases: TGTGCCAGCAGATTGCAGCTGGATGAAAAACTGTTTTTT.

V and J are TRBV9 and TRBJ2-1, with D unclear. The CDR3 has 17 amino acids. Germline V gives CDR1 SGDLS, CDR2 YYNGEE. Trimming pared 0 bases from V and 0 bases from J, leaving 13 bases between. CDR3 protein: CASSVAGLSSSYNEQFF. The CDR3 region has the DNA TGTGCCAGCAGCGTAGCTGGGCTAAGCAGCTCCTACAATGAGCAGTTCTTC.

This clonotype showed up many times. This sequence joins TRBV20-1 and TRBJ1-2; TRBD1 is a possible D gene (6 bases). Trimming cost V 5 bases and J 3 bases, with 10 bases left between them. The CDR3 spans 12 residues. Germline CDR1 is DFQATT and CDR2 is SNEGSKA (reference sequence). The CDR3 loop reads CSAVTGYYGYTF. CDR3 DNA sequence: TGCAGTGCTGTTACAGGGTACTATGGCTACACCTTC.

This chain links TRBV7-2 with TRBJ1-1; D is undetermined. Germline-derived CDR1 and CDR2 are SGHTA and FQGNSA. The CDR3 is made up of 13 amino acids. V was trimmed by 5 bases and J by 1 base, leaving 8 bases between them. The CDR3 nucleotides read TGTGCCAGCAGCATGACACAGAACACTGAAGCTTTCTTT. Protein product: CASSMTQNTEAFF. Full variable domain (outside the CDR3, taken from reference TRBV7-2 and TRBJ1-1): GAGVSQSPSNKVTEKGKDVELRCDPISGHTALYWYRQSLGQGLEFLIYFQGNSAPDKSGLPSDRFSAERTGGSVSTLTIQRTQQEDSAVYLCASSMTQNTEAFFGQGTRLTVV.

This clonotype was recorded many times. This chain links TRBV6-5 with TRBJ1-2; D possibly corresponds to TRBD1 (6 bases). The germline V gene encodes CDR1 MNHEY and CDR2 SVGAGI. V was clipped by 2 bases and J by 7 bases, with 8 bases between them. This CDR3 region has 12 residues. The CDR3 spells CASSYGGGGYTF. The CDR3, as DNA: TGTGCCAGCAGTTACGGAGGGGGTGGCTACACCTTC.

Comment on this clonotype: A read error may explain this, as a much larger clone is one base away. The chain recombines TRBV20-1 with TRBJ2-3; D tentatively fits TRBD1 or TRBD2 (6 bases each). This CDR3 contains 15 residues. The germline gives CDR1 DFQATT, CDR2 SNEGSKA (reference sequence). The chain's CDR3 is CSATLWRGVTGTQYF. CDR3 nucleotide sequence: TGCAGTGCTACCCTTTGGAGGGGGGTAACAGGTACGCAGTATTTT.

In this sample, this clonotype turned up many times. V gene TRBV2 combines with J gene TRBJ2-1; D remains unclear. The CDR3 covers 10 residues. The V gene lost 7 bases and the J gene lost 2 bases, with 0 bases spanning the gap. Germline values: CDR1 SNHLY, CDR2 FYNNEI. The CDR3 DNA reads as TGTGCCAGCACCTACAATGAGCAGTTCTTC. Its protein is CASTYNEQFF.